This TCR beta chain is drawn from a study of beta chain features in type 1 diabetes. The CDR3 is 15 residues long. The germline V gene has CDR1 LGHNA and CDR2 YSLEER. Trimming pared 0 bases from V and 5 bases from J, leaving 12 bases between. Reverse transcribing all isolated RNA meant expressed TCRB transcripts were sequenced. Repertoires were generated with immunoSEQ multiplex PCR, while TCRdb's copy carries only in-frame clones and drops some. Found here are about 900,000 clones, 17% of them singletons; the top ten hold 0.023%. The source material was naive CD4+ T cells from blood. This clonotype was sampled from a young woman in good health. V is TRBV4-3 and J is TRBJ2-3; D is ambiguous. The CDR3 DNA follows: TGCGCCAGCAGCCAAGACGAGGATGGTCGAGATACGCAGTATTTT. This codes for CASSQDEDGRDTQYF.